This entry features one T cell receptor beta chain sequence. Participant reports of clinical history set cohort assignment. This sample was taken from a study of blood T cell repertoires in COVID-19. Study-wide context: The study drew acute and convalescent COVID-19 samples from the United States, Italy and Spain.

Germline CDR1 and CDR2: SGHRS and YFSETQ. The CDR3 sequence is 18 residues long. With 4 bases removed from V and 0 bases from J, the gap between germline ends came to 20 bases. Only in-frame clones appear in the TCRdb table, and some are missing; sequencing was by immunoSEQ multiplex PCR. The top ten clones hold 2.5% to 3% of a sample with around 360,000 clones, about 90% of them seen once. The receptor comes from a woman in her 30s who had recovered from COVID-19. Sequenced sample: PBMCs or T cells enriched from blood (not recorded which). The chain is built from TRBV5-1 and TRBJ2-4, with TRBD2 as a possible D gene (5 bases). The CDR3 loop reads CASSRNPAVGEAKNIQYF. Written as DNA, the CDR3 is TGCGCCAGCAGCCGTAACCCCGCTGTCGGGGAAGCCAAAAACATTCAGTACTTC.